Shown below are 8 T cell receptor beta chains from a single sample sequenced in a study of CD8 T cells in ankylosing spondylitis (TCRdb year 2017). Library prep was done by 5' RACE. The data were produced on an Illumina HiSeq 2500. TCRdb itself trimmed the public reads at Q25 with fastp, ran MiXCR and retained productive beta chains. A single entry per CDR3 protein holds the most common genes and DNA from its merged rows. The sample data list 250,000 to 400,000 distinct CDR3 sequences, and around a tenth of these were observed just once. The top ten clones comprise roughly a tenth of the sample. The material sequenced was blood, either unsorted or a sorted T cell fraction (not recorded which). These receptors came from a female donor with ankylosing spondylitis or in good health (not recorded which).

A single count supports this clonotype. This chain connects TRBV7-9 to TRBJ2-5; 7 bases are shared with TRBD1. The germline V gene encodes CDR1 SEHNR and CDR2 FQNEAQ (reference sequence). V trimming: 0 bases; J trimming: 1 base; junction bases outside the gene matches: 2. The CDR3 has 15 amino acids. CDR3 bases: TGTGCCAGCAGCTTAGCGACAGGGATCCAAGAGACCCAGTACTTC. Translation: CASSLATGIQETQYF. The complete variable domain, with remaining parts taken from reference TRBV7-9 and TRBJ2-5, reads DTGVSQNPRHKITKRGQNVTFRCDPISEHNRLYWYRQTLGQGPEFLTYFQNEAQLEKSRLLSDRFSAERPKGSFSTLEIQRTEQGDSAMYLCASSLATGIQETQYFGPGTRLLVL.

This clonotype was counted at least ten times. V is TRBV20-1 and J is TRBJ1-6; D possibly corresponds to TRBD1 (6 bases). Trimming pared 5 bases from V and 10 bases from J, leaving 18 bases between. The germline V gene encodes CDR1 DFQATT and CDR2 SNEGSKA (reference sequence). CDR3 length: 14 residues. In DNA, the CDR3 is TGCAGTGCTCCCCTGAGGCAGGGGAACTCACCCCTCCACTTT. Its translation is CSAPLRQGNSPLHF.

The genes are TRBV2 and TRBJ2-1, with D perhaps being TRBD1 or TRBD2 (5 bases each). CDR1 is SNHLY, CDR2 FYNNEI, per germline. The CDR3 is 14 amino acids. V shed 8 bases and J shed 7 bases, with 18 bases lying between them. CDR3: CASLGDPSGNEQFF. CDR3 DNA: TGTGCCAGCCTTGGGGACCCCTCGGGGAATGAGCAGTTCTTC.

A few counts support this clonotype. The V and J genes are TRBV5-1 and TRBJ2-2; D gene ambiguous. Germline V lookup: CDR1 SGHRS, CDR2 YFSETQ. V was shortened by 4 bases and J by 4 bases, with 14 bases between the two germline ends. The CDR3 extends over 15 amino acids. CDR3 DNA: TGCGCCAGCAGCGGATCCGATCGTTCCACCGGGGAGCTGTTTTTT. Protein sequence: CASSGSDRSTGELFF.

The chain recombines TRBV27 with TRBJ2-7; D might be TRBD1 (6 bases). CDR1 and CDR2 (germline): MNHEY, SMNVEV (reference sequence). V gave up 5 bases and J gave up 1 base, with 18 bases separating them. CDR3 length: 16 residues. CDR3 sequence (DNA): TGTGCCAGCAGTCCCCAAGCCGGGACAAATTCCTACGAGCAGTACTTC. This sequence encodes CASSPQAGTNSYEQYF.

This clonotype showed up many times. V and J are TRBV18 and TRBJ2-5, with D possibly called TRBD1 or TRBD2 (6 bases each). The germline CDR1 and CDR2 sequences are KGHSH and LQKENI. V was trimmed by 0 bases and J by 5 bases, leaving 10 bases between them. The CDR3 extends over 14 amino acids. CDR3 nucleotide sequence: TGTGCCAGCTCACCACCACAGGGACTCGAGACCCAGTACTTC. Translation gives CASSPPQGLETQYF.

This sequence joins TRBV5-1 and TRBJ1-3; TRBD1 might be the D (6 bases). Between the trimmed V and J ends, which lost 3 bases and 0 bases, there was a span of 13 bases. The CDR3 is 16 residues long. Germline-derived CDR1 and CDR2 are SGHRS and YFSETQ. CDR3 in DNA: TGCGCCAGCAGCTCGGCAGGGGAAATCTCTGGAAACACCATATATTTT. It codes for CASSSAGEISGNTIYF.

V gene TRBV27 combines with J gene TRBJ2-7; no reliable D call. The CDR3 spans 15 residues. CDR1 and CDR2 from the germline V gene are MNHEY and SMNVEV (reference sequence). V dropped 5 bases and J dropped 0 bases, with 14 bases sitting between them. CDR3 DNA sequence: TGTGCCAGCAGTCACTCGGACCTGGGCTCCTACGAGCAGTACTTC. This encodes CASSHSDLGSYEQYF.